Listed here are 13 T cell receptor beta chains from one sample, sequenced in a study of shared clonotypes between healthy human individuals. Using immunoSEQ multiplex PCR, the repertoire was profiled, and TCRdb retains in-frame clones only, with some absent. The data contain 1.4 million to 1.5 million clones, more than 95% of them singletons. Specimen: naive CD4+ T cells sorted from blood. The sample's subset: CD45RA+ positively selected. These TCRs come from a man aged 30-40 years in good health.

V gene TRBV5-1 combines with J gene TRBJ2-7, with 7 bases lining up with TRBD1. V dropped 7 bases and J dropped 6; count of bases not matched to a gene: 4. There are 11 residues in the CDR3. CDR1 is SGHRS, CDR2 YFSETQ, per germline. In nucleotides, the CDR3 is TGCGCCAGCGTCCAGGGGGTCGAGCAGTACTTC. Its translation is CASVQGVEQYF.

The chain uses TRBV7-9 and TRBJ2-5; D remains ambiguous. Between the trimmed V and J ends, which lost 5 bases and 2 bases, there was a span of 9 bases. Germline assignment: CDR1 SEHNR and CDR2 FQNEAQ (reference sequence). The CDR3 contains 13 residues. DNA for the CDR3: TGTGCCAGCAGCGCCCGGGCTCAAGAGACCCAGTACTTC. It translates to CASSARAQETQYF.

The chain carries TRBV7-6 and TRBJ1-4; TRBD1 might be the D (6 bases). This CDR3 has 14 amino acids. V was clipped by 5 bases and J by 8 bases, with 15 bases between them. Germline V gene lookup returns CDR1 SGHVS and CDR2 FNYEAQ. Written as DNA, the CDR3 is TGTGCCAGCAGCGGGGCCAGGGGTGAAGAAAAACTGTTTTTT. Translation: CASSGARGEEKLFF. Together with reference TRBV7-6 and TRBJ1-4, the CDR3 gives the full variable domain: GAGVSQSPRYKVTKRGQDVALRCDPISGHVSLYWYRQALGQGPEFLTYFNYEAQQDKSGLPNDRFSAERPEGSISTLTIQRTEQRDSAMYRCASSGARGEEKLFFGSGTQLSVL.

This chain links TRBV15 with TRBJ2-7, with 9 bases identical to TRBD1. The V and J ends lost 5 bases and 4 bases, in that order; junction bases with no gene match: 6. The germline V gene has CDR1 LNHNV and CDR2 YYDKDF (reference sequence). The CDR3 has 14 residues. The CDR3 DNA reads TGTGCCACCAGCGGCGACAGGGGGTTGTACGAGCAGTACTTC. Its translation is CATSGDRGLYEQYF.

V usage is TRBV11-2 and J usage is TRBJ2-7; 7 nucleotides line up with TRBD1. Unmatched junction bases numbered 6, after V lost 4 bases and J lost 0 bases. The CDR3 extends over 15 amino acids. The germline V gene encodes CDR1 SGHAT and CDR2 FQNNGV. CDR3 sequence reads: CASSSKGGFSYEQYF. For the CDR3, the DNA is TGTGCCAGCAGCTCAAAAGGGGGCTTCTCCTACGAGCAGTACTTC.

The V gene is TRBV19, the J gene TRBJ1-1; a possible D gene is TRBD1 (5 bases). Germline V gene sequence: CDR1 LNHDA, CDR2 SQIVND (reference sequence). Deletions cut 9 bases from V and 3 bases from J, with 17 bases between. The CDR3 is made up of 14 amino acids. The CDR3 is CASRDPRAYTEAFF. In DNA, the CDR3 is TGTGCCAGCCGGGACCCTAGGGCGTACACTGAAGCTTTCTTT.

The gene calls are TRBV10-1 and TRBJ2-2, with a possible D match to TRBD1 (6 bases). The V gene lost 5 bases and the J gene lost 5 bases, with 9 bases spanning the gap. This CDR3 comprises 13 residues. Germline loops: CDR1 WNHNN, CDR2 SYGVQD (reference sequence). The CDR3: CASSRQGTGELFF. CDR3 bases: TGCGCCAGCAGTAGGCAGGGGACCGGGGAGCTGTTTTTT.

The chain is built from TRBV28 and TRBJ1-2; D perhaps matches TRBD1 (5 bases). V gave up 7 bases and J gave up 5 bases, with 17 bases separating them. Germline V gene data show CDR1 as MDHEN and CDR2 as SYDVKM. CDR3 length: 14 amino acids. CDR3 sequence: CASTKGTSGYGYTF. In DNA, the CDR3 is TGTGCCAGCACCAAGGGTACCTCAGGGTATGGCTACACCTTC.

V and J are TRBV14 and TRBJ2-3, with TRBD2 identical over 10 bases. V gave up 1 base and J gave up 2 bases; unmatched junction bases: 6. The CDR3 contains 17 residues. Germline V lookup: CDR1 SGHDN, CDR2 FVKESK. The CDR3 sequence: CASSQVELAGFTDTQYF. In DNA form, the CDR3 reads TGTGCCAGCAGCCAAGTCGAACTAGCGGGATTCACAGATACGCAGTATTTT. The full variable domain, rest sourced from reference TRBV14 and TRBJ2-3, is EAGVTQFPSHSVIEKGQTVTLRCDPISGHDNLYWYRRVMGKEIKFLLHFVKESKQDESGMPNNRFLAERTGGTYSTLKVQPAELEDSGVYFCASSQVELAGFTDTQYFGPGTRLTVL.

V usage is TRBV30 and J usage is TRBJ1-2, with D hard to call. V gave up 4 bases and J gave up 8 bases, with 8 bases separating them. The CDR3 totals 10 residues. The germline CDR1 and CDR2 sequences are GTSNPN and SVGIG (reference sequence). Written as DNA, the CDR3 is TGTGCCTGGAAAGACCTCGGCTACACCTTC. It is translated as CAWKDLGYTF.

This chain links TRBV7-9 with TRBJ2-2, with a tentative D call TRBD2 (5 bases). Trimming took 4 bases from V and 6 from J, leaving 12 bases between them. Germline V CDR1 and CDR2: SEHNR, FQNEAQ (reference sequence). This CDR3 has 14 residues. CDR3 sequence (DNA): TGTGCCAGCAGCTCACTAGTCTACGCCGGGGAGCTGTTTTTT. Residues: CASSSLVYAGELFF.

About this clone: This same CDR3 is encoded by further DNA sequences in the sample. This sequence joins TRBV19 and TRBJ1-5; 9 nucleotides align to TRBD1. Trimming removed 3 bases from V and 4 bases from J; junction bases left unmatched: 4. CDR3 length: 15 amino acids. Germline assignment: CDR1 LNHDA and CDR2 SQIVND (reference sequence). The CDR3 protein is CASSMLGQGNQPQHF. The CDR3 DNA sequence: TGTGCCAGTAGTATGCTGGGACAGGGAAATCAGCCCCAGCATTTT.

The chain uses TRBV7-2 and TRBJ2-1; 8 bases fit TRBD2. J was trimmed by 2 bases and V by 2 bases; bases with no gene match: 5. Per the germline V gene, CDR1 is SGHTA and CDR2 is FQGNSA. There are 16 residues in the CDR3. CDR3 coding DNA: TGTGCCAGCAGCTTAAGCGGCGGGAGGACCTACAATGAGCAGTTCTTC. Translated: CASSLSGGRTYNEQFF.